What follows are 5 T cell receptor beta chains derived from one specimen sequenced in a study of blood T cell repertoires in COVID-19. Method: immunoSEQ multiplex PCR; TCRdb's copy keeps in-frame clones and lacks some. This table has 150,000 to 200,000 clones, roughly 79% appearing once. Source material: peripheral blood. The receptors come from a woman aged 80 or over with COVID-19, enrolled during active disease.

This clone was picked up a small number of times. This chain joins TRBV2 and TRBJ2-7, with a possible D match to TRBD2 (6 bases). Germline V CDR1 and CDR2: SNHLY, FYNNEI. V gave up 7 bases and J gave up 6 bases, with 22 bases separating them. The CDR3 runs to 15 residues. The CDR3 region has the DNA TGTGCCAGCATCGAGTGGAGGAGGGGTATTGGCGAGCAGTACTTC. This translates into CASIEWRRGIGEQYF.

The J gene is TRBJ2-2, the V gene TRBV7-5; TRBD1, the table's D call, lacks a check against the DNA. TRBV7-5 is assigned pseudogene status. This CDR3 has 15 residues. The CDR3: CARSKGPRYTGELFF. The CDR3 coding sequence is TGTGCCAGAAGCAAGGGGCCTAGGTACACCGGGGAGCTGTTTTTT.

The chain has TRBV4-2 and TRBJ2-7; 13 positions agree with TRBD2. Trimming cost V 5 bases and J 6 bases; bases outside gene matches: 7. The CDR3 has 15 residues. Germline V lookup: CDR1 LGHNA, CDR2 YNFKEQ. CDR3 nucleotide sequence: TGTGCCAGCAGCTCTACCGGGACTAGCGGGACCGAGCAGTACTTC. It encodes CASSSTGTSGTEQYF.

This rearrangement joins TRBV3-1 (or the pseudogene TRBV3-2) to TRBJ1-2; D might be TRBD1 (5 bases). This CDR3 is 14 amino acids long. Germline V gene sequence: CDR1 LGHDT, CDR2 YNNKEL (reference sequence). V was trimmed by 2 bases and J by 0 bases, leaving 7 bases between them. DNA of the CDR3: TGTGCCAGCAGCCAACAGGGCGCTAACTATGGCTACACCTTC. It yields the protein CASSQQGANYGYTF.

The gene calls are TRBV29-1 and TRBJ2-1; TRBD2 aligns across 8 bases. V gave up 3 bases and J gave up 0 bases; unmatched junction bases: 19. Germline V gives CDR1 SQVTM, CDR2 ANQGSEA. This CDR3 is 20 amino acids long. CDR3 loop: CSVDGGGGRGSIFSYNEQFF. In DNA form, the CDR3 reads TGCAGCGTTGACGGAGGCGGGGGGCGCGGTTCTATTTTCTCCTACAATGAGCAGTTCTTC.